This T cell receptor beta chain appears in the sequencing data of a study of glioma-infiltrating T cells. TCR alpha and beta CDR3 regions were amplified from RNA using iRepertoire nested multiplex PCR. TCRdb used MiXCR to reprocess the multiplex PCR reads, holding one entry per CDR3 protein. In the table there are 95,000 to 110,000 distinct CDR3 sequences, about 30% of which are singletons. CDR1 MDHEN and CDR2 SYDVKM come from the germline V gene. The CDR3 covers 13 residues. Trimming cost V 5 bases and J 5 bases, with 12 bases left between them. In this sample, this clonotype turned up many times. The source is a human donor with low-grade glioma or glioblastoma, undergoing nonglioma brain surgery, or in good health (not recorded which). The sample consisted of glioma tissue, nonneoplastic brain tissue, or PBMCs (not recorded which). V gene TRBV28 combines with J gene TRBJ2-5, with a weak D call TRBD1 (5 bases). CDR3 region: CASSVRTSETQYF. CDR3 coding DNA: TGTGCCAGCAGTGTCCGGACAAGCGAGACCCAGTACTTC.